These 19 T cell receptor beta chains were all obtained from the same sample, sequenced in a study of T cells in Graves' hyperthyroidism and ophthalmopathy. Amplified TCR beta CDR3 regions came from RNA transcripts. RT-PCR in the first round (using the HTBI primer set) targeted the TCR CDR3. TCRdb recomputed calls from the multiplex PCR reads with MiXCR, one row per CDR3 protein. The repertoire holds about 500,000 distinct CDR3 sequences, with approximately 16% as singletons. The sample was blood. The receptors originated from a woman aged 25 to 39 with Graves' ophthalmopathy.

This rearrangement joins TRBV5-5 to TRBJ2-7, with D maybe TRBD1 (5 bases). The CDR3 length is 12 residues. Trimming stripped 3 bases from V and 2 bases from J, with 6 bases between. Germline V lookup: CDR1 SGHKS, CDR2 YYEKEE (reference sequence). This chain's CDR3 is CASSWTPYEQYF. In DNA form, the CDR3 reads TGTGCCAGCAGCTGGACACCCTACGAGCAGTACTTC.

This clonotype was found many times. This chain connects TRBV7-2 to TRBJ1-4; D may be TRBD1 (6 bases). CDR1 and CDR2 (germline): SGHTA, FQGNSA. This CDR3 is built from 15 residues. V was cut by 1 base and J by 6 bases, with 12 bases left in between. The CDR3 sequence is CASSLDRGRYEKLFF. The CDR3 DNA reads as TGTGCCAGCAGCTTAGATCGGGGGCGCTATGAAAAACTGTTTTTT.

At least ten counts were recorded for this clonotype. CDR3 sequence reads: CATSSSSGRSPYEQYF. The DNA of the CDR3 is TGTGCCACCAGCAGTAGCAGCGGGAGAAGCCCCTACGAGCAGTACTTC. V and J are TRBV15 and TRBJ2-7; 8 bases map to TRBD2. Unmatched junction bases numbered 9, after V lost 3 bases and J lost 2 bases. Germline values: CDR1 LNHNV, CDR2 YYDKDF (reference sequence). The CDR3 runs 16 residues.

This clonotype came up many times. V gene TRBV6-2 or TRBV6-3 combines with J gene TRBJ2-3, with 11 bases fitting TRBD2. The CDR3 sequence is 16 residues long. Trimming cost V 5 bases and J 2 bases; bases outside gene matches: 6. Germline V gene lookup returns CDR1 MNHEY and CDR2 SVGEGT. In DNA, the CDR3 is TGTGCCAGCAGTCCCTCGACTAGCGGGGACACAGATACGCAGTATTTT. This codes for CASSPSTSGDTDTQYF.

This clonotype has a count of ten or more. The gene calls are TRBV6-1 and TRBJ1-4; TRBD1 matches at 8 bases. This CDR3 is built from 14 residues. Germline values: CDR1 MNHNS, CDR2 SASEGT. V shed 8 bases, J shed 7 bases, and the junction held 9 bases outside the gene matches. The CDR3 bases are TGTGCCAGCTCAGCCAGGGGGCTTAGTGAAAAACTGTTTTTT. Its translation is CASSARGLSEKLFF.

This chain uses TRBV28 with TRBJ1-6, with D hard to call. The germline V and J ends were trimmed by 7 bases and 5 bases, with 18 bases remaining between them. In germline, CDR1 is MDHEN, CDR2 SYDVKM. The CDR3 is made up of 16 amino acids. The CDR3: CASMSLGQLDNSPLHF. CDR3 sequence (DNA): TGTGCCAGCATGTCCCTCGGGCAGTTGGATAATTCACCCCTCCACTTT.

The chain joins TRBV7-9 to TRBJ2-3; D is ambiguous. Per germline, CDR1 SEHNR and CDR2 FQNEAQ (reference sequence). There are 14 residues in the CDR3. The ends were cut back, 6 bases at V and 4 bases at J, with 14 bases in the middle. The CDR3 DNA reads TGTGCCAGCAGACACATCCAGGCTCCAGATACGCAGTATTTT. Its protein product is CASRHIQAPDTQYF.

The chain is built from TRBV20-1 and TRBJ2-5, with 7 bases fitting TRBD2. The CDR3 length is 14 residues. The ends lost 6 bases at V and 4 bases at J; junction bases unmatched: 11. The germline gives CDR1 DFQATT, CDR2 SNEGSKA (reference sequence). The CDR3 nucleotides are TGCAGTGCCGCGACTAGCTCCGGAGGAGAGACCCAGTACTTC. It yields the protein CSAATSSGGETQYF.

This clonotype was seen only a few times. The rearrangement joins TRBV18 to TRBJ2-2; D is possibly TRBD2 (5 bases). Per the germline V gene, CDR1 is KGHSH and CDR2 is LQKENI. The CDR3 spans 15 residues. The V end lost 6 bases, the J end lost 8 bases, and 19 bases lay between the germline ends. CDR3 amino acids: CASSPRTEINGELFF. CDR3 bases: TGTGCCAGCTCTCCAAGGACTGAAATAAATGGGGAGCTGTTTTTT.

This chain links TRBV7-9 with TRBJ1-4; 11 positions match TRBD1. With 5 bases clipped from V and 4 bases from J, the junction kept 6 bases outside the gene matches. The germline CDR1 and CDR2 sequences are SEHNR and FQNEAQ (reference sequence). CDR3 length: 16 amino acids. The CDR3, as DNA: TGTGCCAGCAGCCCGACCGGGACAGGGGGTAATGAAAAACTGTTTTTT. Its protein is CASSPTGTGGNEKLFF.

This clonotype has more than one count but fewer than ten. This rearrangement joins TRBV29-1 to TRBJ1-1; TRBD1 might be the D (6 bases). The CDR3 runs to 15 residues. The V end was cut by 1 base, the J end by 4 bases, with 16 bases between. Germline-derived CDR1 and CDR2 are SQVTM and ANQGSEA. The CDR3 reads CSVEGGGPRSTEAFF. As DNA, the CDR3 is TGCAGCGTTGAAGGTGGGGGGCCTCGGAGCACTGAAGCTTTCTTT.

This clonotype was counted only a few times. CDR3 nucleotides: TGTGCCATCAGTGAATCGAGCGGCCACACAGATACGCAGTATTTT. Protein: CAISESSGHTDTQYF. This chain connects TRBV10-3 to TRBJ2-3; D perhaps matches TRBD2 (5 bases). CDR1 and CDR2 (germline): ENHRY, SYGVKD. CDR3 length: 15 amino acids. Trimming left V 3 bases short and J 2 bases short, with 12 bases between.

This clonotype was seen only a few times. The chain is built from TRBV27 and TRBJ2-7, with D hard to call. The germline V and J ends were trimmed by 3 bases and 4 bases, with 16 bases remaining between them. This CDR3 has 15 residues. In germline, CDR1 is MNHEY, CDR2 SMNVEV (reference sequence). CDR3 region: CASSFYPLGRYEQYF. The CDR3 DNA follows: TGTGCCAGCAGTTTCTACCCGCTTGGCAGATACGAGCAGTACTTC.

A few counts support this clonotype. The chain has TRBV7-9 and TRBJ1-6; D gene ambiguous. There are 11 residues in the CDR3. Per the germline V gene, CDR1 is SEHNR and CDR2 is FQNEAQ (reference sequence). Trimming cost V 8 bases and J 7 bases, with 6 bases left between them. CDR3 DNA: TGTGCCAGCGGGATCAATTCACCCCTCCACTTT. Encoded protein: CASGINSPLHF.

This clonotype has a handful of counts. V and J are TRBV5-1 and TRBJ1-1; D unresolved. This CDR3 contains 14 residues. V lost 5 bases and J lost 4, with 15 bases in between. The germline V gene encodes CDR1 SGHRS and CDR2 YFSETQ. DNA of the CDR3: TGCGCCAGCAGAAGGGAGGGAACGAGCACTGAAGCTTTCTTT. It yields the protein CASRREGTSTEAFF.

This clonotype was seen a handful of times. The chain employs TRBV7-9 and TRBJ2-7; unclear D gene. CDR1 and CDR2 (germline): SEHNR, FQNEAQ (reference sequence). The V and J ends lost 3 bases and 4 bases respectively, with 13 bases between them. The CDR3 loop spans 14 amino acids. Here the CDR3 DNA reads TGTGCCAGCAGCTTCGCCTCGCCATGGTACGAGCAGTACTTC. Protein product: CASSFASPWYEQYF.

Notes on this clonotype: Mismatch with germline at one junction end may stem from a read error. This chain uses TRBV14 with TRBJ2-7, with 9 bases aligning to TRBD1. Looked up from germline, CDR1 is SGHDN and CDR2 is FVKESK. The CDR3 totals 14 residues. The CDR3 DNA follows: TGTGCCGGCAGTCGGGGACAGGGTGCGTACGAGCAGTACTTC. Its translation is CAGSRGQGAYEQYF.

This clonotype was observed at least ten times. V gene TRBV7-2 combines with J gene TRBJ2-1; 7 positions match TRBD1. Trimming took 2 bases from V and 7 from J; bases not matched to a gene: 8. CDR3 length equals 15 residues. Germline CDR1 SGHTA, CDR2 FQGNSA. CDR3 amino acids: CASSLRQGGLNEQFF. CDR3 coding DNA: TGTGCCAGCAGCTTACGACAGGGTGGCTTGAATGAGCAGTTCTTC. Drawing the rest from reference TRBV7-2 and TRBJ2-1, the complete variable domain is GAGVSQSPSNKVTEKGKDVELRCDPISGHTALYWYRQSLGQGLEFLIYFQGNSAPDKSGLPSDRFSAERTGGSVSTLTIQRTQQEDSAVYLCASSLRQGGLNEQFFGPGTRLTVL.

Only one count was recorded for this clonotype. J is TRBJ2-7 and V is TRBV28; no firm D call. The CDR3 covers 12 residues. The germline V gene encodes CDR1 MDHEN and CDR2 SYDVKM. Trimming took 5 bases from V and 4 from J, leaving 9 bases between them. The CDR3 DNA reads TGTGCCAGCAGTCAGATAAATTACGAGCAGTACTTC. Translated, it gives CASSQINYEQYF.